Shown below are 11 T cell receptor beta chains from a single sample sequenced in a study of shared clonotypes between healthy human individuals. Sequencing was performed with immunoSEQ multiplex PCR; in TCRdb, only in-frame clones are kept and a portion is missing. The sample lists roughly 1,800,000 clones, 85% to 95% occurring once. Naivety among CD8 cells was defined by CD45RO negativity and positive CCR7 selection, thereby excluding terminally differentiated effector memory CD45RA+ cells. Sequenced sample: naive CD8+ T cells sorted from blood. The receptors shown here come from a man aged 18 to 29 in good health.

The rearrangement uses TRBV25-1 and TRBJ2-1, with 8 bases that match TRBD2. CDR1 is MGHDK and CDR2 is SYGVNS in the germline V gene. The CDR3 extends over 17 amino acids. V lost 1 base, J lost 4 bases, and 9 bases stayed unmatched. The CDR3 DNA reads as TGTGCCAGCAGTGAATCCTATAGCGGGATCGGGTACAATGAGCAGTTCTTC. This gives the protein CASSESYSGIGYNEQFF.

The gene calls are TRBV2 and TRBJ2-1; 8 bases fit TRBD1. There are 16 residues in the CDR3. Germline V gene data show CDR1 as SNHLY and CDR2 as FYNNEI. The V segment lost 3 bases and the J segment 3 bases; nucleotides outside the gene matches: 7. CDR3 region: CASSDKGQEIYNEQFF. The CDR3 region has the DNA TGTGCCAGCAGTGACAAGGGACAGGAAATCTACAATGAGCAGTTCTTC.

J is TRBJ2-1 and V is TRBV29-1; the D is unclear. Germline V gene lookup returns CDR1 SQVTM and CDR2 ANQGSEA. The V end was cut by 4 bases, the J end by 6 bases, with 13 bases between. The CDR3 is 13 residues long. CDR3 protein: CSVADVFVNEQFF. The CDR3 DNA reads as TGCAGCGTTGCGGACGTGTTCGTCAATGAGCAGTTCTTC.

The chain couples TRBV30 to TRBJ2-3; 8 bases are shared with TRBD1. The germline CDR1 and CDR2 sequences are GTSNPN and SVGIG (reference sequence). The CDR3 has 14 residues. V trimming: 0 bases; J trimming: 6 bases; junction bases outside the gene matches: 5. The CDR3 region has the DNA TGTGCCTGGAGTGTACAGGCAGGGGGCGATACGCAGTATTTT. It translates to CAWSVQAGGDTQYF.

As regards this clone: At one of its ends the junction is not consistent with the germline gene, which may arise from a read error. The sample holds other DNA sequences that translate to the same CDR3. The chain combines TRBV6-5 with TRBJ2-3; 8 bases are a match to TRBD2. Germline values: CDR1 MNHEY, CDR2 SVGAGI. The CDR3 extends over 15 amino acids. CDR3 sequence: CASRPGLAGTDTQYF. For the CDR3, the DNA is TGTGCTAGCAGACCCGGACTAGCAGGCACAGATACGCAGTATTTT.

This rearrangement joins TRBV4-1 to TRBJ2-1, with 10 nucleotides matching TRBD2. V shed 4 bases, J shed 0 bases, and the junction held 6 bases outside the gene matches. CDR1 MGHRA and CDR2 YSYEKL come from the germline V gene. The CDR3 contains 17 residues. The CDR3 loop is CASSLRLAGLSYNEQFF. The CDR3 DNA reads TGCGCCAGCAGCCTCAGACTAGCGGGCCTCTCCTACAATGAGCAGTTCTTC.

In this sample, this clone turned up once. The chain combines TRBV5-1 with TRBJ1-1; 7 positions agree with TRBD1. V lost 0 bases and J lost 1; bases outside the gene matches: 9. CDR3 size: 17 residues. Germline V CDR1 and CDR2: SGHRS, YFSETQ. CDR3 nucleotide sequence: TGCGCCAGCAGCTTGGCCTGGGGACAGAGCTCGAACACTGAAGCTTTCTTT. Translating gives CASSLAWGQSSNTEAFF.

This sequence joins TRBV27 and TRBJ2-2; 8 bases are a match to TRBD1. The V gene end was trimmed by 8 bases and the J gene end by 6 bases; junction bases not matched to a gene: 8. Germline V gene sequence: CDR1 MNHEY, CDR2 SMNVEV (reference sequence). The length of the CDR3 is 14 residues. The chain's CDR3 is CASGWTGQAGELFF. The CDR3 DNA is TGTGCCAGCGGGTGGACAGGGCAGGCCGGGGAGCTGTTTTTT.

This chain uses TRBV5-6 with TRBJ2-7, with TRBD2 identical over 11 bases. CDR3 length equals 18 residues. CDR1 and CDR2 from the germline V gene are SGHDT and YYEEEE. The trim removed 2 bases at V and 3 bases at J, leaving 13 bases unmatched. The CDR3 here is CASSFRTSGLSGNYEQYF. DNA of the CDR3: TGTGCCAGCAGCTTTCGGACTAGCGGGCTTAGCGGGAACTACGAGCAGTACTTC.

The chain uses TRBV7-9 and TRBJ1-5; possible D gene TRBD1, 6 bases. The germline CDR1 and CDR2 sequences are SEHNR and FQNEAQ (reference sequence). This CDR3 has 14 residues. The ends were cut back, 5 bases at V and 6 bases at J, with 14 bases in the middle. The CDR3 nucleotides read TGTGCCAGCAGCGATGAGGGGGGCCGTCAGCCCCAGCATTTT. This codes for CASSDEGGRQPQHF.

CDR3 sequence (DNA): TGTGCCTGGAGTGTAAACGGCGGAACCTTGTACCAAGAGACCCAGTACTTC. It specifies CAWSVNGGTLYQETQYF. The chain has TRBV30 and TRBJ2-5; D remains ambiguous. The V end was cut by 0 bases, the J end by 0 bases, with 17 bases between. The length of the CDR3 is 17 residues. CDR1 GTSNPN and CDR2 SVGIG come from the germline V gene (reference sequence).